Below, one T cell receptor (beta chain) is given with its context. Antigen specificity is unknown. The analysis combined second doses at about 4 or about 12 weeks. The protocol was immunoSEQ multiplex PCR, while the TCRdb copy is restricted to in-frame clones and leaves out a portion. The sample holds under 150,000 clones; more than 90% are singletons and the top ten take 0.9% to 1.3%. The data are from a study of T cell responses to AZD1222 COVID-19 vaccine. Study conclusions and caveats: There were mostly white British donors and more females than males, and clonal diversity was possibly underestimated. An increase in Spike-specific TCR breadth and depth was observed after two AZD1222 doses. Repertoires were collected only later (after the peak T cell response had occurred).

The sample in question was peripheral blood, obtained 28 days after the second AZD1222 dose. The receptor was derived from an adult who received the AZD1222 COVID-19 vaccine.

Here the CDR3 DNA reads TGTGCCAGCAGCGTAGTCCCTGGGACAGGGATTTACGAGCAGTACTTC. Translation gives CASSVVPGTGIYEQYF. The chain joins TRBV9 to TRBJ2-7; 9 positions agree with TRBD1. J gave up 4 bases and V 0 bases, and 8 bases lay outside the gene matches. This CDR3 is 16 amino acids long. Germline V CDR1 and CDR2: SGDLS, YYNGEE.